Following are 21 T cell receptor beta chains from one sample sequenced in a study of blood T cell repertoires in COVID-19. TCRdb's copy holds only in-frame clones and misses some; the assay was immunoSEQ multiplex PCR. The sample lists around 290,000 clones; roughly 87% were seen once. The sample comprised PBMCs or T cells enriched from blood (not recorded which). All receptors come from a woman in her 30s who had recovered from COVID-19.

This clone was counted between two and nine times. This sequence joins TRBV27 and TRBJ2-7; 9 nucleotides agree with TRBD2. The CDR3 length is 16 residues. Germline CDR1 MNHEY, CDR2 SMNVEV (reference sequence). With V trimmed by 2 bases and J by 2 bases, 7 bases remained unmatched. The CDR3 DNA reads as TGTGCCAGCAGTTTAAGTGTGGCGGGGGGGACCTACGAGCAGTACTTC. Translating gives CASSLSVAGGTYEQYF.

This chain connects TRBV5-1 to TRBJ2-2; 8 bases fit TRBD1. The CDR3 covers 15 residues. Germline CDR1 SGHRS, CDR2 YFSETQ. The J segment lost 4 bases and the V segment lost 4 bases, leaving 6 bases of the junction unmatched. Here the CDR3 reads CASSQGTGFTGELFF. CDR3 DNA: TGCGCCAGCAGCCAAGGGACAGGTTTCACCGGGGAGCTGTTTTTT.

The CDR3 DNA reads as TGTGCCAGCAGCGTAGGCGCTAGCGGCCTCTACGAGCAGTACTTC. It is translated as CASSVGASGLYEQYF. This chain uses TRBV9 with TRBJ2-7; 7 nucleotides align to TRBD2. V gave up 0 bases and J gave up 3 bases; unmatched junction bases: 6. The CDR3 has 15 residues. CDR1 and CDR2 from the germline V gene are SGDLS and YYNGEE.

The chain uses TRBV19 and TRBJ1-2; no firm D call. The V gene lost 7 bases and the J gene lost 2 bases, with 26 bases spanning the gap. This CDR3 region has 18 residues. Germline CDR1 is LNHDA and CDR2 is SQIVND (reference sequence). Here the CDR3 DNA reads TGTGCCAGTACGGCTTCCAACAAGTGGGCAGGCCTCAACTATGGCTACACCTTC. Protein sequence: CASTASNKWAGLNYGYTF.

The gene calls are TRBV9 and TRBJ1-5; maybe TRBD1 (5 bases). CDR3 length: 14 amino acids. V dropped 4 bases and J dropped 9 bases, with 17 bases sitting between them. Germline lookup yields CDR1 SGDLS and CDR2 YYNGEE. The CDR3 nucleotides are TGTGCCAGCAGCCCGCGGGGGGATCAGTGGCCCCAGCATTTT. Translating it yields CASSPRGDQWPQHF. Based on the CDR3 plus reference TRBV9 and TRBJ1-5, the full variable domain is DSGVTQTPKHLITATGQRVTLRCSPRSGDLSVYWYQQSLDQGLQFLIQYYNGEERAKGNILERFSAQQFPDLHSELNLSSLELGDSALYFCASSPRGDQWPQHFGDGTRLSIL.

V and J are TRBV5-4 and TRBJ2-3; 7 bases line up with TRBD2. The CDR3 spans 15 residues. CDR1 and CDR2 from the germline V gene are SGHNT and YYREEE (reference sequence). V gave up 3 bases and J gave up 6 bases; unmatched junction bases: 10. The CDR3 sequence: CASSSHRSRGDTQYF. In nucleotides, the CDR3 is TGTGCCAGCAGCTCGCATCGTTCGCGGGGGGATACGCAGTATTTT.

The chain uses TRBV28 and TRBJ2-1; D remains ambiguous. V shed 1 base and J shed 5 bases, with 9 bases lying between them. This CDR3 has 14 amino acids. Germline V CDR1 and CDR2: MDHEN, SYDVKM. The CDR3 DNA sequence: TGTGCCAGCAGTTTATATCCAGAAGACAATGAGCAGTTCTTC. Protein: CASSLYPEDNEQFF. Full variable domain (rest looked up from reference TRBV28 and TRBJ2-1): DVKVTQSSRYLVKRTGEKVFLECVQDMDHENMFWYRQDPGLGLRLIYFSYDVKMKEKGDIPEGYSVSREKKERFSLILESASTNQTSMYLCASSLYPEDNEQFFGPGTRLTVL.

This sequence joins TRBV6-1 and TRBJ1-5; D gene ambiguous. The CDR3 is 15 amino acids. V was pared by 0 bases and J by 5 bases, with 11 bases between. From germline, CDR1 is MNHNS and CDR2 SASEGT. The CDR3 is CASSEAGGGHQPQHF. DNA of the CDR3: TGTGCCAGCAGTGAAGCGGGAGGAGGGCATCAGCCCCAGCATTTT.

The V call is TRBV27, the J call TRBJ1-5; tentatively, D is TRBD1 (6 bases). The V gene lost 5 bases and the J gene lost 5 bases, with 13 bases spanning the gap. From germline, CDR1 is MNHEY and CDR2 SMNVEV (reference sequence). The length of the CDR3 is 14 residues. In DNA, the CDR3 is TGTGCCAGCAGTCCCACACAGGGCTATCAGCCCCAGCATTTT. Its protein is CASSPTQGYQPQHF.

This sequence joins TRBV5-1 and TRBJ2-7; a possible D gene is TRBD2 (5 bases). There are 15 residues in the CDR3. Germline lookup yields CDR1 SGHRS and CDR2 YFSETQ. Trimming took 0 bases from V and 0 from J, leaving 10 bases between them. CDR3 residues: CASSLGGGLSYEQYF. In DNA form, the CDR3 reads TGCGCCAGCAGCTTGGGTGGAGGTCTCTCCTACGAGCAGTACTTC.

J is TRBJ2-7 and V is TRBV30, with unresolved D. V gave up 2 bases and J gave up 3 bases, with 11 bases separating them. Germline CDR1 and CDR2: GTSNPN and SVGIG (reference sequence). CDR3 length equals 13 residues. The CDR3 DNA follows: TGTGCCTGGAGTTCTGGGCCGAGCTACGAGCAGTACTTC. Amino acids: CAWSSGPSYEQYF.

The rearrangement links TRBV7-9 to TRBJ1-5; the match to TRBD1 covers 10 bases. Losses at the gene ends were 6 bases for V and 6 bases for J; bases not matched to a gene: 8. CDR1 and CDR2 from the germline V gene are SEHNR and FQNEAQ (reference sequence). This CDR3 has 15 amino acids. The CDR3 nucleotides read TGTGCCAGCAGGGCCGGGACAGGGGCTTCTCAGCCCCAGCATTTT. Its translation: CASRAGTGASQPQHF.

The V call is TRBV30, the J call TRBJ1-6; 10 bases fit TRBD1. From germline, CDR1 is GTSNPN and CDR2 SVGIG (reference sequence). V dropped 3 bases and J dropped 2; count of bases not matched to a gene: 7. The CDR3 is 17 residues long. The CDR3 region is CAWRTGGSLPYNSPLHF. The CDR3 coding sequence is TGTGCCTGGAGGACAGGGGGCAGTTTGCCCTATAATTCACCCCTCCACTTT.

This clone was counted a few times. This chain uses TRBV28 with TRBJ1-2; 7 nucleotides agree with TRBD1. Germline V gene sequence: CDR1 MDHEN, CDR2 SYDVKM. The length of the CDR3 is 16 residues. With V trimmed by 7 bases and J by 10 bases, 21 bases remained unmatched. CDR3 region: CASKRQGVDQSPSYTF. The DNA for the CDR3 is TGTGCCAGCAAGCGGCAGGGGGTGGACCAATCCCCCTCCTACACCTTC.

The chain employs TRBV11-2 and TRBJ1-5; weak D call: TRBD1 (6 bases). Deletions cut 5 bases from V and 6 bases from J, with 14 bases between. The germline CDR1 and CDR2 sequences are SGHAT and FQNNGV. CDR3 size: 14 residues. The CDR3: CASSPTGSGQPQHF. The CDR3 nucleotides are TGTGCCAGCAGCCCCACAGGGTCTGGTCAGCCCCAGCATTTT. The whole variable domain, remainder taken from reference TRBV11-2 and TRBJ1-5, is EAGVAQSPRYKIIEKRQSVAFWCNPISGHATLYWYQQILGQGPKLLIQFQNNGVVDDSQLPKDRFSAERLKGVDSTLKIQPAKLEDSAVYLCASSPTGSGQPQHFGDGTRLSIL.

J is TRBJ1-2 and V is TRBV11-2; D remains unclear. Trimming cost V 1 base and J 3 bases, with 9 bases left between them. The CDR3 runs to 14 residues. CDR1 is SGHAT and CDR2 is FQNNGV in the germline V gene. CDR3 amino acids: CASSLVPGYYGYTF. In DNA form, the CDR3 reads TGTGCCAGCAGCTTAGTTCCGGGATACTATGGCTACACCTTC.

The chain links TRBV20-1 to TRBJ2-7; D unresolved. The CDR3 consists of 11 residues. Germline values: CDR1 DFQATT, CDR2 SNEGSKA (reference sequence). The V and J ends lost 4 bases and 6 bases respectively, with 10 bases between them. The CDR3 protein is CSATDTVEQYF. Written as DNA, the CDR3 is TGCAGTGCTACCGACACGGTCGAGCAGTACTTC.

Regarding this clone: The junction shows a germline mismatch at one end, possibly a read error. This chain links TRBV3-1 (or the pseudogene TRBV3-2) with TRBJ2-5, with TRBD2 matching 8 bases. The CDR3 is made up of 15 amino acids. From germline, CDR1 is LGHDT and CDR2 YNNKEL (reference sequence). CDR3 in amino acids: CASSHGTSGREAQYF. CDR3 bases: TGTGCCAGCAGCCACGGAACTAGCGGAAGAGAGGCCCAGTACTTC.

The J gene is TRBJ2-6, the V gene TRBV29-1; unclear D gene. This CDR3 contains 16 residues. Trimming shortened V by 4 bases and J by 2 bases, and 15 bases separated the two germline ends. CDR1 SQVTM and CDR2 ANQGSEA come from the germline V gene. The CDR3 DNA reads as TGCAGCGTTGTTTTTCCTCTCCGGGCTGGGGCCAACGTCCTGACTTTC. This encodes CSVVFPLRAGANVLTF.

V usage is TRBV6-5 and J usage is TRBJ2-1; a weak D match, TRBD2 (6 bases). V shed 7 bases and J shed 2 bases, with 12 bases lying between them. CDR1 and CDR2 from the germline V gene are MNHEY and SVGAGI. The CDR3 is made up of 14 amino acids. DNA of the CDR3: TGTGCCAGCAAGGAGGGCGCCCCCTACAATGAGCAGTTCTTC. Translating gives CASKEGAPYNEQFF.

The J gene is TRBJ1-2, the V gene TRBV25-1; 9 positions match TRBD1. Losses at the gene ends were 1 base for V and 5 bases for J; bases not matched to a gene: 2. Per the germline V gene, CDR1 is MGHDK and CDR2 is SYGVNS. The CDR3 is 14 amino acids. The CDR3 sequence: CASSESGTGYGYTF. CDR3 DNA sequence: TGTGCCAGCAGTGAATCCGGGACAGGGTATGGCTACACCTTC.